The TCR beta chain under discussion was sequenced for a study of early T cells in non-severe SARS-CoV-2 infection. This clonotype came up many times. Its antigen is not known. General study results and limits: VDJdb matches were skewed toward anti-spike CD8 T cell responses.

Via MiXCR, TCRdb re-called the 5' RACE reads, giving one row per CDR3 protein. The table records tens of thousands of distinct CDR3 sequences, around 12% of them present only once. The V segment lost 3 bases and the J segment 4 bases; nucleotides outside the gene matches: 6. The CDR3 extends over 16 amino acids. Germline lookup yields CDR1 LNHNV and CDR2 YYDKDF (reference sequence). This chain connects TRBV15 to TRBJ1-5; 10 positions match TRBD1. The sample here was whole blood, taken at baseline. This sequence originates from an adult who was a healthcare worker with PCR-confirmed SARS-CoV-2 infection or an uninfected control (not recorded which). The donor label of this sample is uncertain. CDR3 DNA sequence: TGTGCCACCAGCAGGAGAGACAGGGGGCCGAATCAGCCCCAGCATTTT. It is translated as CATSRRDRGPNQPQHF. The entire variable domain, with the rest obtained from reference TRBV15 and TRBJ1-5, is as follows: DAMVIQNPRYQVTQFGKPVTLSCSQTLNHNVMYWYQQKSSQAPKLLFHYYDKDFNNEADTPDNFQSRRPNTSFCFLDIRSPGLGDTAMYLCATSRRDRGPNQPQHFGDGTRLSIL.